The rows below give T cell receptor beta chains drawn from one sample of a study of CD8 T cells in ankylosing spondylitis. TCRdb called the 5' RACE reads again in MiXCR, with one record for every CDR3 protein. Among 300,000 to 350,000 distinct CDR3 sequences listed, about 14% were seen once. Material: blood, either unsorted or a sorted T cell fraction (not recorded which). These receptor sequences come from a male donor with ankylosing spondylitis or in good health (not recorded which). Each CDR3 is given without its conserved first and last residue. Fields, in order: J gene, CDR3 length, V gene, CDR3 protein.

j_call: TRBJ2-1; cdr3_length: 17; v_call: TRBV12-3/TRBV12-4; cdr3_aa: ASSFGQLSRVLMGNEQF
j_call: TRBJ2-7; cdr3_length: 13; v_call: TRBV29-1; cdr3_aa: SVEDWTGLPYEQY
j_call: TRBJ1-1; cdr3_length: 10; v_call: TRBV20-1; cdr3_aa: SATGPDTEAF
j_call: TRBJ2-1; cdr3_length: 13; v_call: TRBV12-3/TRBV12-4; cdr3_aa: ASSWPGLVNNEQF
j_call: TRBJ2-7; cdr3_length: 13; v_call: TRBV11-2; cdr3_aa: ASSLGTGFSHEQY
j_call: TRBJ2-7; cdr3_length: 12; v_call: TRBV6-5; cdr3_aa: ASSYLGARNQQY
j_call: TRBJ2-1; cdr3_length: 11; v_call: TRBV20-1; cdr3_aa: SALRTGLNEQF
j_call: TRBJ2-1; cdr3_length: 14; v_call: TRBV3-1; cdr3_aa: ASSPRLGVSYNEQF
j_call: TRBJ2-7; cdr3_length: 12; v_call: TRBV20-1; cdr3_aa: SARAGTYPYEQY
j_call: TRBJ2-3; cdr3_length: 14; v_call: TRBV9; cdr3_aa: ASSVATSGSTDTQY
j_call: TRBJ2-2; cdr3_length: 13; v_call: TRBV2; cdr3_aa: ASSEASGRTGELF
j_call: TRBJ1-5; cdr3_length: 13; v_call: TRBV7-9; cdr3_aa: ASSLDGYSDQPQH
j_call: TRBJ2-1; cdr3_length: 12; v_call: TRBV7-2; cdr3_aa: ASSLGFGGDEQF
j_call: TRBJ2-1; cdr3_length: 12; v_call: TRBV7-2; cdr3_aa: ASSPSWRNNEQF
j_call: TRBJ1-6; cdr3_length: 11; v_call: TRBV9; cdr3_aa: ASSAGTTSPLH
j_call: TRBJ2-7; cdr3_length: 15; v_call: TRBV10-3; cdr3_aa: AISESKTGWGIYEQY
j_call: TRBJ1-6; cdr3_length: 14; v_call: TRBV5-1; cdr3_aa: ASRTGTGGGNSPLR
j_call: TRBJ2-5; cdr3_length: 15; v_call: TRBV11-2; cdr3_aa: ASSSTGLAGGSETQY
j_call: TRBJ2-7; cdr3_length: 12; v_call: TRBV5-1; cdr3_aa: ASSLTGPGYEQY
j_call: TRBJ1-2; cdr3_length: 13; v_call: TRBV9; cdr3_aa: ASSVEQGSNYGYT
j_call: TRBJ2-1; cdr3_length: 11; v_call: TRBV12-3/TRBV12-4; cdr3_aa: ASSLRLWGEQF
j_call: TRBJ1-2; cdr3_length: 12; v_call: TRBV5-1; cdr3_aa: ASSLDRRNYGYT
j_call: TRBJ2-2; cdr3_length: 11; v_call: TRBV5-1; cdr3_aa: ASSSMNTGELF
j_call: TRBJ1-4; cdr3_length: 11; v_call: TRBV20-1; cdr3_aa: SASGARNEKLF
j_call: TRBJ1-1; cdr3_length: 13; v_call: TRBV19; cdr3_aa: ASSIDWQANTEAF
j_call: TRBJ2-1; cdr3_length: 14; v_call: TRBV27; cdr3_aa: ASSLSGRPAYNEQF
j_call: TRBJ2-3; cdr3_length: 12; v_call: TRBV5-1; cdr3_aa: ATRPNPPTDTQY
j_call: TRBJ2-1; cdr3_length: 14; v_call: TRBV6-5; cdr3_aa: ASSSPTSGSDNEQF
j_call: TRBJ1-1; cdr3_length: 14; v_call: TRBV4-1; cdr3_aa: ASSVQTGHPNTEAF
j_call: TRBJ1-2; cdr3_length: 11; v_call: TRBV6-2/TRBV6-3; cdr3_aa: ASSRRTRYGYT
j_call: TRBJ2-5; cdr3_length: 12; v_call: TRBV5-1; cdr3_aa: ASSFTASGETQY
j_call: TRBJ2-1; cdr3_length: 13; v_call: TRBV5-1; cdr3_aa: ASSWGGSSAFEQF
j_call: TRBJ2-3; cdr3_length: 13; v_call: TRBV20-1; cdr3_aa: SAREMTDHTDTQY
j_call: TRBJ1-2; cdr3_length: 11; v_call: TRBV12-3/TRBV12-4; cdr3_aa: ATNGESNYGYT
j_call: TRBJ2-7; cdr3_length: 13; v_call: TRBV4-1; cdr3_aa: ASSQPGTDRGEQY
j_call: TRBJ1-1; cdr3_length: 11; v_call: TRBV2; cdr3_aa: ASNKGTSTEAF
j_call: TRBJ2-2; cdr3_length: 14; v_call: TRBV4-2; cdr3_aa: ASSQELGRATGELF
j_call: TRBJ1-5; cdr3_length: 13; v_call: TRBV19; cdr3_aa: ASSRSGRLNQPQH
j_call: TRBJ2-3; cdr3_length: 13; v_call: TRBV12-3/TRBV12-4; cdr3_aa: ASSFRTGPTDTQY
j_call: TRBJ1-1; cdr3_length: 11; v_call: TRBV12-5; cdr3_aa: AGRTGGETEAF
j_call: TRBJ2-7; cdr3_length: 13; v_call: TRBV4-1; cdr3_aa: ASSLLGGGGYEQY
j_call: TRBJ2-3; cdr3_length: 13; v_call: TRBV9; cdr3_aa: ASSVRDRGQDTQY
j_call: TRBJ1-1; cdr3_length: 11; v_call: TRBV5-1; cdr3_aa: ASRKGLFTEAF
j_call: TRBJ1-1; cdr3_length: 14; v_call: TRBV6-5; cdr3_aa: ASSYRRGLLNTEAF
j_call: TRBJ1-5; cdr3_length: 13; v_call: TRBV30; cdr3_aa: AWSVGGLGNQPQH